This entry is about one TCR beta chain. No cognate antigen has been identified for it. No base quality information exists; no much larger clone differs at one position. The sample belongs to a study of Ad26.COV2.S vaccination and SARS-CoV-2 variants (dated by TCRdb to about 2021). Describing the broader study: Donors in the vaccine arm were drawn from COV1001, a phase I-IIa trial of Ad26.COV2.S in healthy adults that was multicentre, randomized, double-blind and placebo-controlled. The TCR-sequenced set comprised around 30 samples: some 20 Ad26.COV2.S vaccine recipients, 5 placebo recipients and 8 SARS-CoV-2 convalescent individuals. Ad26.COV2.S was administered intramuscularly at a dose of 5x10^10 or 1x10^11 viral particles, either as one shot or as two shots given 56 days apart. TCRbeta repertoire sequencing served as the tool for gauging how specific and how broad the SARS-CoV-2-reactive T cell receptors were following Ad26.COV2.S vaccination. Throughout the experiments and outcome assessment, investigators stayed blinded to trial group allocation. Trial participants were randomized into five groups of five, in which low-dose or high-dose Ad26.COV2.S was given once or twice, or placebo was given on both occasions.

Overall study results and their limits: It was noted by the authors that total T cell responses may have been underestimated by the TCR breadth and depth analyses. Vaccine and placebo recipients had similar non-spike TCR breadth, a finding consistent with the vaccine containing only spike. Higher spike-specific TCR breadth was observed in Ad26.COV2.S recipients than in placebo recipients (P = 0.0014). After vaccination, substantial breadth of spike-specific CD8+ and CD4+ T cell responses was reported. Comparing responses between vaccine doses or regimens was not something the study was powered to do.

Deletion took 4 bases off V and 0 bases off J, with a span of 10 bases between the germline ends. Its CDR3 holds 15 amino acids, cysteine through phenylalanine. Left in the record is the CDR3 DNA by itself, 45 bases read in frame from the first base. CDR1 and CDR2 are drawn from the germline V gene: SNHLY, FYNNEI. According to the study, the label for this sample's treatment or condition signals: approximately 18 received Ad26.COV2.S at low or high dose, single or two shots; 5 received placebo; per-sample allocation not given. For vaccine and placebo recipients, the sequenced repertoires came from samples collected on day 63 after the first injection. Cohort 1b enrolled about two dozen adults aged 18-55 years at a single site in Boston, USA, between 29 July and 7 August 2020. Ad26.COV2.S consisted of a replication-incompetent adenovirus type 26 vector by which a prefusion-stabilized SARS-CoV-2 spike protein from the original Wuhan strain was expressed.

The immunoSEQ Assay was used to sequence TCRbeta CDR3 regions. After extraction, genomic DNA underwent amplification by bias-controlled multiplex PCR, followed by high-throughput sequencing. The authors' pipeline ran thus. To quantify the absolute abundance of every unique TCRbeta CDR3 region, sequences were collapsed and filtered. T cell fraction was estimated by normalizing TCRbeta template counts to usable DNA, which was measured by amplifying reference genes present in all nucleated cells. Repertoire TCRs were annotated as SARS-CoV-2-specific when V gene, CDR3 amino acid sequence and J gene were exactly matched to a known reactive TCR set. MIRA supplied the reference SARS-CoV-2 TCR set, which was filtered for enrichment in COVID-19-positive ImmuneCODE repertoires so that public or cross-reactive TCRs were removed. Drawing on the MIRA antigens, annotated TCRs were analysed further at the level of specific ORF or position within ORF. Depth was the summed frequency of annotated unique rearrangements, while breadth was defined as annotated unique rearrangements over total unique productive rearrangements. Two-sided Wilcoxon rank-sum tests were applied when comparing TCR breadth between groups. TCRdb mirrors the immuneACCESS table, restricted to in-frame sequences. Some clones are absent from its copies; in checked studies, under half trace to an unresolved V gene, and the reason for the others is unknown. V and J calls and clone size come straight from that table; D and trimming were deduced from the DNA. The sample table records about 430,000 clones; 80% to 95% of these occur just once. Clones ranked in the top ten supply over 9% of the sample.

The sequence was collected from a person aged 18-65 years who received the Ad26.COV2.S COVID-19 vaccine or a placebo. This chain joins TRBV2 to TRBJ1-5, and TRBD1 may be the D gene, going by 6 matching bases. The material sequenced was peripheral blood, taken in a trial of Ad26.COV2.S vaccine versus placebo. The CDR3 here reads CASSGTVNSNQPQHF. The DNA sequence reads TGTGCCAGCAGTGGGACAGTAAATAGCAATCAGCCCCAGCATTTT.